Listed below are T cell receptor beta chains from one sample, sequenced in a study of blood T cell repertoires in COVID-19. Generated by immunoSEQ multiplex PCR, the TCRdb table keeps only in-frame clones and is missing some. Here the sample spans hundreds of thousands of clones, 87% being singletons. The sample consisted of PBMCs or T cells enriched from blood (not recorded which). These receptors came from a woman between 18 and 29 years old with acute COVID-19. Each CDR3 is given with its conserved first and last residue. The D gene is left open where the match is weak. Size tells how often a clone was seen (once, few, many) or the class of an expanded clone, and some rows leave it out.

clone_size	j_call	v_call	d_call	cdr3_aa	cdr3_nt
-	TRBJ1-6	TRBV4-1	TRBD1	CASRLTGDSPLHF	TGCGCCAGCAGGTTAACAGGGGATTCACCCCTCCACTTT
-	TRBJ1-3	TRBV9	-	CASSATTGTANTIYF	TGTGCCAGCAGCGCCACGACAGGCACCGCGAACACCATATATTTT
-	TRBJ1-5	TRBV12-3/TRBV12-4	-	CASSSRGDQPQHF	TGTGCCAGCAGTTCAAGGGGCGATCAGCCCCAGCATTTT
-	TRBJ2-7	TRBV5-1	-	CASSPPGHQYEQYF	TGCGCCAGCAGTCCCCCGGGACACCAATACGAGCAGTACTTC
-	TRBJ2-3	TRBV19	TRBD2	CASSIASGGATDTQYF	TGTGCCAGTAGTATTGCTAGCGGGGGGGCTACAGATACGCAGTATTTT
-	TRBJ2-1	TRBV4-3	TRBD2	CASSPQLAGGPNEQFF	TGCGCCAGCAGCCCCCAATTAGCGGGAGGGCCAAATGAGCAGTTCTTC
-	TRBJ2-4	TRBV24-1	TRBD1	CATSDSAGQGAKNIQYF	TGTGCCACCAGTGATTCGGCGGGACAGGGGGCCAAAAACATTCAGTACTTC
-	TRBJ1-6	TRBV7-9	TRBD1	CASSSGGQGFSPLHF	TGTGCCAGCAGCTCTGGGGGACAGGGGTTTTCACCCCTCCACTTT
-	TRBJ1-2	TRBV29-1	-	CSVAAGSGGYTF	TGCAGCGTTGCAGCAGGGTCGGGTGGCTACACCTTC
-	TRBJ2-3	TRBV3-1/TRBV3-2	TRBD2	CASSLIAGGVTDTQYF	TGTGCCAGCAGCCTTATTGCGGGGGGAGTCACAGATACGCAGTATTTT
once	TRBJ1-4	TRBV15	TRBD1	CATSRGGTATNEKLFF	TGTGCCACCAGCAGAGGGGGGACAGCAACTAATGAAAAACTGTTTTTT
-	TRBJ1-2	TRBV27	TRBD1	CASSPTRTGANYGYTF	TGTGCCAGCAGTCCCACCCGGACAGGAGCTAACTATGGCTACACCTTC
-	TRBJ1-2	TRBV5-1	-	CASSLGEGWDGYTF	TGCGCCAGCAGCTTGGGAGAGGGTTGGGATGGCTACACCTTC
-	TRBJ2-3	TRBV4-3	TRBD2	CASSQDPSGSADTQYF	TGCGCCAGCAGCCAAGATCCTAGCGGGAGTGCAGATACGCAGTATTTT
-	TRBJ1-3	TRBV5-8	-	CASSWGQVGVYF	TGTGCCAGCAGCTGGGGGCAGGTCGGAGTATATTTT
once	TRBJ2-1	TRBV19	-	CASSIDRWRGRYNEQFF	TGTGCCAGTAGTATAGATCGGTGGAGGGGGCGATACAATGAGCAGTTCTTC
-	TRBJ1-1	TRBV7-2	-	CASSLTQGAFF	TGTGCCAGCAGCTTAACACAGGGTGCTTTCTTT
-	TRBJ2-5	TRBV7-3	TRBD1	CASSPGTGGDSHKWETQYF	TGTGCCAGCAGCCCCGGGACAGGGGGCGATTCCCATAAGTGGGAGACCCAGTACTTC
-	TRBJ1-5	TRBV6-5	TRBD1	CASSYSTGLDQPQHF	TGTGCCAGCAGTTACTCGACAGGGCTGGATCAGCCCCAGCATTTT
-	TRBJ1-4	TRBV30	-	CAWSVQAGYEKLFF	TGTGCCTGGAGTGTCCAGGCGGGTTATGAAAAACTGTTTTTT
-	TRBJ2-7	TRBV5-1	-	CASRSSYEQYF	TGCGCCAGCAGGAGCTCCTACGAGCAGTACTTC
-	TRBJ2-7	TRBV3-1/TRBV3-2	TRBD2	CASSQDPGLREQYF	TGTGCCAGCAGCCAAGATCCGGGACTACGGGAGCAGTACTTC
once	TRBJ2-3	TRBV2	TRBD2	CASSGLAISTDTQYF	TGTGCCAGCAGTGGACTAGCAATCAGCACAGATACGCAGTATTTT
-	TRBJ2-2	TRBV4-1	-	CASSQDARYTGELFF	TGCGCCAGCAGCCAAGATGCCAGATACACCGGGGAGCTGTTTTTT